The 30 T cell receptor beta chains in this list originate from one sample, sequenced in a study of blood T cells in healthy people across ages. For the second PCR, which ran for 7 to 11 cycles, a sample-barcoded 5' primer and a J-beta primer mix were used. TCRdb re-derived calls from the 5' RACE reads in MiXCR, one entry per CDR3 protein. This sample has more than 650,000 distinct CDR3 sequences; 22% occur once, and the top ten carry around 21%. Sequencing was carried out using blood. The receptors shown here come from an older man in good health.

As regards this clonotype: The junction differs from germline at one of its ends, possibly a read error. The chain links TRBV12-3 or TRBV12-4 to TRBJ2-3; D perhaps matches TRBD2 (6 bases). The CDR3 is made up of 15 amino acids. The CDR3 loop is CASSPSGPRADAQYF. CDR3 coding DNA: TGTGCCAGCAGTCCCAGCGGGCCGAGGGCAGATGCGCAGTATTTT.

The gene calls are TRBV10-3 and TRBJ2-5, with 9 bases identical to TRBD1. In germline, CDR1 is ENHRY, CDR2 SYGVKD. The CDR3 loop spans 14 amino acids. J lost 5 bases, V lost 4 bases, and 5 bases had no gene match. CDR3 coding DNA: TGTGCCATCAGTGCAGACAGGGGGAGTGAGACCCAGTACTTC. Translating it yields CAISADRGSETQYF.

This clonotype was counted only a few times. V is TRBV5-1 and J is TRBJ2-7; a possible D gene is TRBD2 (6 bases). CDR3 length: 14 residues. Germline values: CDR1 SGHRS, CDR2 YFSETQ. Trimming cost V 0 bases and J 7 bases, with 14 bases left between them. In DNA form, the CDR3 reads TGCGCCAGCAGCTTGGCCGGGGGAATTGAAGAGCAGTACTTC. Protein product: CASSLAGGIEEQYF.

The chain is built from TRBV6-1 and TRBJ2-3; TRBD2 matches 8 bases. The CDR3 contains 16 residues. Germline CDR1 reads MNHNS; CDR2 reads SASEGT. J lost 4 bases, V lost 5 bases, and 11 bases had no gene match. The CDR3 protein is CASSPSRGLGPDTQYF. In DNA, the CDR3 is TGTGCCAGCAGTCCATCCCGGGGACTAGGCCCAGATACGCAGTATTTT.

This chain connects TRBV6-1 to TRBJ2-1; 10 bases are a match to TRBD1. CDR1 is MNHNS and CDR2 is SASEGT in the germline V gene. The CDR3 sequence is 18 residues long. The V gene end was trimmed by 6 bases and the J gene end by 1 base; junction bases not matched to a gene: 12. The CDR3 is CASSQKRPGQGSYNEQFF. In DNA, the CDR3 is TGTGCCAGCAGCCAAAAACGACCGGGACAGGGGTCCTACAATGAGCAGTTCTTC.

V is TRBV27 and J is TRBJ2-5; TRBD2 agrees at 10 bases. Germline CDR1 MNHEY, CDR2 SMNVEV (reference sequence). This CDR3 is built from 15 residues. Unmatched junction bases numbered 6, after V lost 5 bases and J lost 3 bases. Here the CDR3 DNA reads TGTGCCAGCAGTCCCTGGACTAGCGGAAAAGAGACCCAGTACTTC. Translated, it gives CASSPWTSGKETQYF.

As concerns this clonotype: One end of the junction does not line up with germline, which may come from a read error. This chain connects TRBV10-3 to TRBJ2-1; 9 positions agree with TRBD2. CDR3 length: 14 amino acids. Germline V gene data show CDR1 as ENHRY and CDR2 as SYGVKD. The chain's CDR3 is CAIGEGLAYNEQFF. CDR3 nucleotide sequence: TGTGCCATCGGTGAGGGACTAGCTTACAATGAGCAGTTCTTC.

V is TRBV6-5 and J is TRBJ2-7, with 9 bases lining up with TRBD1. V lost 0 bases to trimming and J lost 6 bases; unmatched junction nucleotides: 6. Germline CDR1 and CDR2: MNHEY and SVGAGI. The length of the CDR3 is 15 residues. The CDR3 region has the DNA TGTGCCAGCAGTTACTCGACGGGGACAGGGAGCGAGCAGTACTTC. Translated, it gives CASSYSTGTGSEQYF.

This clonotype was counted at least ten times. The chain combines TRBV20-1 with TRBJ2-3; D remains unclear. The CDR3 has 13 residues. Between the trimmed V and J ends, which lost 4 bases and 0 bases, there was a span of 8 bases. Germline V gives CDR1 DFQATT, CDR2 SNEGSKA (reference sequence). The CDR3 here is CSAKETSTDTQYF. DNA of the CDR3: TGCAGTGCTAAAGAGACTAGCACAGATACGCAGTATTTT.

The chain joins TRBV18 to TRBJ1-6; a possible D gene is TRBD1 (5 bases). V lost 2 bases to trimming and J lost 5 bases, with 7 bases between them. The germline gives CDR1 KGHSH, CDR2 LQKENI. The CDR3 spans 14 residues. CDR3 protein: CASSPGADNSPLHF. DNA of the CDR3: TGTGCCAGCTCACCAGGGGCCGATAATTCACCCCTCCACTTT.

The CDR3 reads CASRMTSGRADTQYF. CDR3 in DNA: TGTGCCAGCAGAATGACTAGCGGTCGCGCAGATACGCAGTATTTT. The chain combines TRBV12-3 or TRBV12-4 with TRBJ2-3, with 9 bases matching TRBD2. The CDR3 has 15 amino acids. The V and J ends lost 6 bases and 4 bases, in that order; junction bases with no gene match: 8.

This sequence joins TRBV21-1 and TRBJ2-5; TRBD2, as called in the table, went unchecked against the DNA. TRBV21-1 is termed a pseudogene. The CDR3 spans 18 residues. This CDR3 reads CASSPDGTLVMGQETQYF. Written as DNA, the CDR3 is TGTGCCAGCAGTCCAGACGGGACTCTCGTCATGGGGCAAGAGACCCAGTACTTC.

The V call is TRBV5-1, the J call TRBJ2-7; D ambiguous. V lost 0 bases to trimming and J lost 3 bases, with 7 bases between them. The CDR3 has 13 amino acids. Germline CDR1 and CDR2: SGHRS and YFSETQ. CDR3 in amino acids: CASSLAVGYEQYV. The CDR3 coding sequence is TGCGCCAGCAGCTTGGCTGTAGGCTACGAGCAGTACGTC.

The rearrangement links TRBV5-1 to TRBJ1-1, with D possibly TRBD1 on 6 matching bases. The V end was cut by 1 base, the J end by 0 bases, with 13 bases between. From germline, CDR1 is SGHRS and CDR2 YFSETQ. The CDR3 has 16 amino acids. CDR3 loop: CASSLPRGDMNTEAFF. DNA for the CDR3: TGCGCCAGCAGCTTGCCCCGGGGGGACATGAACACTGAAGCTTTCTTT. Looking up the rest from reference TRBV5-1 and TRBJ1-1 gives the full variable domain: KAGVTQTPRYLIKTRGQQVTLSCSPISGHRSVSWYQQTPGQGLQFLFEYFSETQRNKGNFPGRFSGRQFSNSRSEMNVSTLELGDSALYLCASSLPRGDMNTEAFFGQGTRLTVV.

This clonotype has only a few counts. The rearrangement joins TRBV15 to TRBJ2-1; TRBD1 agrees at 7 bases. CDR3 length: 16 amino acids. Unmatched junction bases numbered 16, after V lost 5 bases and J lost 9 bases. Germline loops: CDR1 LNHNV, CDR2 YYDKDF (reference sequence). The CDR3 protein is CATSGRDSLLGFEQFF. Here the CDR3 DNA reads TGTGCCACCAGCGGTCGGGACAGCCTCTTGGGATTTGAGCAGTTCTTC.

This clonotype has more than one count but fewer than ten. V is TRBV18 and J is TRBJ2-7; tentative D call: TRBD2 (6 bases). Germline assignment: CDR1 KGHSH and CDR2 LQKENI. This CDR3 is 14 amino acids long. Trimming removed 3 bases from V and 1 base from J, with 10 bases in between. CDR3 loop: CASSPLADSYEQYF. As DNA, the CDR3 is TGTGCCAGCTCACCCTTAGCGGATTCCTACGAGCAGTACTTC.

This rearrangement joins TRBV29-1 to TRBJ2-3; no firm D call. Trimming took off 1 base at V and 6 bases at J, with 14 bases between the two ends. CDR1 SQVTM and CDR2 ANQGSEA come from the germline V gene. The CDR3 extends over 14 amino acids. This CDR3 reads CSVEGPQGPDTQYF. CDR3 sequence (DNA): TGCAGCGTTGAAGGGCCCCAAGGTCCTGATACGCAGTATTTT.

The V and J genes are TRBV7-9 and TRBJ1-2; D uncertain. V lost 6 bases, J lost 5 bases, and 7 bases lay in between. The CDR3 is 11 amino acids. Germline-derived CDR1 and CDR2 are SEHNR and FQNEAQ (reference sequence). CDR3 coding DNA: TGTGCCAGCAGTAACCCGTATGGCTACACCTTC. It is translated as CASSNPYGYTF.

The chain uses TRBV29-1 and TRBJ1-1, with D hard to call. The CDR3 totals 13 residues. Germline V gene sequence: CDR1 SQVTM, CDR2 ANQGSEA. Trimming took off 8 bases at V and 1 base at J, with 14 bases between the two ends. The CDR3 loop is CSTSEGGNTEAFF. The CDR3 region has the DNA TGCAGCACGAGCGAGGGCGGGAACACTGAAGCTTTCTTT.

This sequence joins TRBV7-2 and TRBJ1-5; D call uncertain. The CDR3 has 14 amino acids. The V end was cut by 4 bases, the J end by 7 bases, with 14 bases between. Germline CDR1 reads SGHTA; CDR2 reads FQGNSA. CDR3 sequence: CASSSKFVGQPQHF. For the CDR3, the DNA is TGTGCCAGCAGCTCGAAATTCGTCGGGCAGCCCCAGCATTTT.

This clonotype occurred a few times. This chain connects TRBV7-3 to TRBJ2-5; D possibly corresponds to TRBD2 (6 bases). Trimming stripped 6 bases from V and 1 base from J, with 15 bases between. Germline assignment: CDR1 SGHTA and CDR2 FQGTGA. The CDR3 has 15 amino acids. The CDR3 spells CASSMVGGLQETQYF. CDR3 DNA: TGTGCCAGCAGTATGGTGGGAGGACTCCAAGAGACCCAGTACTTC.

The sample holds many counts of this clonotype. The chain is built from TRBV29-1 and TRBJ1-2, with D uncertain. Deletions cut 6 bases from V and 10 bases from J, with 18 bases between. The CDR3 covers 12 residues. Germline V gene lookup returns CDR1 SQVTM and CDR2 ANQGSEA. CDR3 loop: CSVVTLVEAYTF. The CDR3 DNA is TGCAGCGTGGTGACGCTGGTCGAAGCCTACACCTTC.

This clonotype occurred a few times. The chain employs TRBV5-6 and TRBJ1-2, with D possibly TRBD1 on 6 matching bases. The CDR3 contains 14 residues. V lost 4 bases and J 3 bases, leaving 13 bases between the germline ends. Germline CDR1 is SGHDT and CDR2 is YYEEEE. The DNA of the CDR3 is TGTGCCAGCAGCCAGGCCGGGGGCCACTATGGCTACACCTTC. Protein sequence: CASSQAGGHYGYTF.

In the case of this clonotype: A much larger clone is a single base away; this may be a read error. CDR3 in amino acids: CSARATTDTRYF. In DNA, the CDR3 is TGCAGTGCTAGGGCTACCACAGATACGCGGTATTTT. This chain links TRBV20-1 with TRBJ2-3; D remains unclear. Germline loops: CDR1 DFQATT, CDR2 SNEGSKA (reference sequence). The CDR3 extends over 12 amino acids.

There are a few counts of this clonotype. V gene TRBV2 combines with J gene TRBJ2-6, with D tentatively TRBD2 (6 bases). The length of the CDR3 is 14 residues. Germline V gives CDR1 SNHLY, CDR2 FYNNEI. In nucleotides, the CDR3 is TGTACTAGCACGTTCGGGACTGGGGCCAACGTCCTGACTTTC. It is translated as CTSTFGTGANVLTF.

This clonotype has only a few counts. This chain uses TRBV11-2 with TRBJ1-1, with D unclear. V dropped 5 bases and J dropped 1 base, with 17 bases sitting between them. The germline V gene has CDR1 SGHAT and CDR2 FQNNGV. This CDR3 spans 16 amino acids. The CDR3 sequence: CASSTRRRAPNTEAFF. CDR3 sequence (DNA): TGTGCCAGCAGCACCCGTAGGCGCGCTCCGAACACTGAAGCTTTCTTT.

Details on this clonotype: It may be a read error: a sequence one base away is much more abundant. The chain uses TRBV7-8 and TRBJ2-3; D call uncertain. Germline CDR1 is SGHVS and CDR2 is FQNEAQ. The germline V and J ends were trimmed by 4 bases and 0 bases, with 8 bases remaining between them. The CDR3 is made up of 14 amino acids. The DNA for the CDR3 is TGTGCCAGCAGCTGTGGCCGGAGCACAGATACGCAGTATTTT. It codes for CASSCGRSTDTQYF.

This clonotype showed up just a few times. V and J are TRBV5-1 and TRBJ2-7, with D tentatively TRBD1 or TRBD2 (5 bases each). Germline CDR1 and CDR2: SGHRS and YFSETQ. CDR3 length: 14 amino acids. The V and J ends lost 4 bases and 6 bases respectively, with 17 bases between them. CDR3 DNA sequence: TGCGCCAGCAGCATCCGGGACCCAGGATCCGAGCAGTACGTC. Encoded protein: CASSIRDPGSEQYV.

This chain links TRBV7-9 with TRBJ2-5, with D unclear. The CDR3 sequence is 14 residues long. Germline values: CDR1 SEHNR, CDR2 FQNEAQ (reference sequence). V shed 0 bases and J shed 4 bases, with 9 bases lying between them. The CDR3 here is CASSLALGPETQYF. DNA for the CDR3: TGTGCCAGCAGCTTAGCCCTAGGCCCAGAGACCCAGTACTTC.

In its sample, this clonotype was seen many times. This chain uses TRBV5-1 with TRBJ2-7, with no clear D. V lost 0 bases and J lost 5, with 6 bases in between. This CDR3 has 12 residues. CDR1 SGHRS and CDR2 YFSETQ come from the germline V gene. The CDR3 is CASSLDLDEQYF. For the CDR3, the DNA is TGCGCCAGCAGCTTGGATCTTGACGAGCAGTACTTC.